Below are 20 T cell receptor beta chains sequenced from a single sample in a study of memory CD4+ T cells and cytomegalovirus serostatus. Assay: immunoSEQ multiplex PCR; the TCRdb copy retains only in-frame clones and omits some. In the table there are around 50,000 clones, 74% of which are singletons. Single viable CD3+CD4+CD8-CD45RO+ cells were sorted as the memory CD4+ T cells. Specimen: memory CD4+ T cells from blood. The receptors come from an adult in good health and CMV-seropositive.

The rearrangement links TRBV4-2 to TRBJ1-5; TRBD1 might be the D (6 bases). Looked up from germline, CDR1 is LGHNA and CDR2 is YNFKEQ. Trimming took off 2 bases at V and 4 bases at J, with 15 bases between the two ends. This CDR3 is built from 16 residues. In DNA form, the CDR3 reads TGTGCCAGCAGCCAAACCAAGACAGGCCCTAATCAGCCCCAGCATTTT. It encodes CASSQTKTGPNQPQHF.

The genes are TRBV5-1 and TRBJ2-7; weak D call: TRBD2 (6 bases). CDR3 size: 14 residues. CDR1 SGHRS and CDR2 YFSETQ come from the germline V gene. Trimming took off 4 bases at V and 2 bases at J, with 13 bases between the two ends. The CDR3: CASSAGQSAYEQYF. The CDR3 DNA sequence: TGCGCCAGCAGCGCGGGGCAGTCAGCCTACGAGCAGTACTTC.

This sequence joins TRBV6-6 and TRBJ1-4, with 8 bases lining up with TRBD1. Germline V lookup: CDR1 MNHNY, CDR2 SVGAGI (reference sequence). After removal of 6 bases from V and 10 bases from J, the junction contained 13 bases not matched to a gene. This CDR3 is 15 amino acids long. This chain's CDR3 is CASSQTGVNMGKLFF. The CDR3 bases are TGTGCCAGCAGCCAGACAGGGGTAAACATGGGAAAACTGTTTTTT.

The chain links TRBV5-5 to TRBJ2-3; 12 positions agree with TRBD1. Germline V gene lookup returns CDR1 SGHKS and CDR2 YYEKEE (reference sequence). V lost 2 bases and J lost 5; bases outside the gene matches: 6. The CDR3 totals 16 residues. In DNA, the CDR3 is TGTGCCAGCAGCTTTCTCGGGACAGGGGGCAGAGATACGCAGTATTTT. The encoded protein is CASSFLGTGGRDTQYF.

The V gene is TRBV6-6, the J gene TRBJ2-1; TRBD1 matches at 9 bases. The ends lost 6 bases at V and 7 bases at J; junction bases unmatched: 7. Germline values: CDR1 MNHNY, CDR2 SVGAGI (reference sequence). The CDR3 sequence is 14 residues long. The CDR3 sequence is CASRQETGGNEQFF. CDR3 in DNA: TGTGCCAGCAGACAAGAGACAGGGGGGAATGAGCAGTTCTTC.

This chain connects TRBV28 to TRBJ2-5, with D uncertain. The V gene lost 5 bases and the J gene lost 0 bases, with 13 bases spanning the gap. The V gene's germline CDR1 is MDHEN and CDR2 SYDVKM. CDR3 length equals 15 residues. CDR3 coding DNA: TGTGCCAGCAGTCCGCCCCCCGACAACCAAGAGACCCAGTACTTC. This sequence encodes CASSPPPDNQETQYF.

The genes are TRBV10-3 and TRBJ1-1; 10 nucleotides match TRBD1. The junction had 5 bases not matched to a gene; V was cut back by 6 bases and J by 7 bases. The CDR3 loop spans 13 amino acids. Germline CDR1 reads ENHRY; CDR2 reads SYGVKD. The CDR3 spells CAIRTGGVGEAFF. The CDR3 nucleotides are TGTGCCATCAGGACAGGGGGCGTCGGTGAAGCTTTCTTT.

The CDR3 DNA reads TGTGCCAGCAGTGAAACCTCGACAGGGTATGGCTACACCTTC. Protein: CASSETSTGYGYTF. This chain joins TRBV6-1 and TRBJ1-2; 7 positions match TRBD1. The V segment lost 2 bases and the J segment 5 bases; nucleotides outside the gene matches: 5. This CDR3 comprises 14 residues. CDR1 is MNHNS, CDR2 SASEGT, per germline.

This clone was picked up a small number of times. The rearrangement uses TRBV7-2 and TRBJ1-6, with no clear D. Per the germline V gene, CDR1 is SGHTA and CDR2 is FQGNSA. CDR3 length: 16 residues. Deletions cut 5 bases from V and 0 bases from J, with 11 bases between. Here the CDR3 DNA reads TGTGCCAGCAGCCCGTCCCCTAGCTCCTATAATTCACCCCTCCACTTT. This codes for CASSPSPSSYNSPLHF.

This sequence joins TRBV28 and TRBJ2-5; D unresolved. Germline assignment: CDR1 MDHEN and CDR2 SYDVKM. There are 13 residues in the CDR3. Deletions cut 4 bases from V and 1 base from J, with 7 bases between. CDR3: CASSSPLQETQYF. DNA of the CDR3: TGTGCCAGCAGTTCCCCCCTCCAAGAGACCCAGTACTTC.

The chain uses TRBV28 and TRBJ2-1; possibly TRBD2 for D (5 bases). V was trimmed by 6 bases and J by 0 bases, leaving 15 bases between them. Germline assignment: CDR1 MDHEN and CDR2 SYDVKM. The CDR3 totals 16 residues. Here the CDR3 reads CASSGLRVSSYNEQFF. The CDR3 nucleotides are TGTGCCAGCAGCGGACTGAGGGTGAGCTCCTACAATGAGCAGTTCTTC.

The chain joins TRBV2 to TRBJ2-7; 7 nucleotides agree with TRBD1. J was trimmed by 4 bases and V by 7 bases; bases with no gene match: 10. The CDR3 loop spans 14 amino acids. The germline gives CDR1 SNHLY, CDR2 FYNNEI. Written as DNA, the CDR3 is TGTGCCAGCATCCCGGGACAGAATCAATACGAGCAGTACTTC. It codes for CASIPGQNQYEQYF.

The chain joins TRBV7-2 to TRBJ1-3; TRBD1 is a possible D gene (5 bases). The CDR3 covers 16 residues. CDR1 SGHTA and CDR2 FQGNSA come from the germline V gene. Trimming shortened V by 1 base and J by 0 bases, and 10 bases separated the two germline ends. The CDR3 nucleotides read TGTGCCAGCAGCTTAGAGGGGTATAACTCTGGAAACACCATATATTTT. Residues: CASSLEGYNSGNTIYF.

This clone was observed a few times. The chain joins TRBV28 to TRBJ2-4; tentatively, D is TRBD2 (5 bases). V lost 7 bases, J lost 1 base, and 14 bases lay in between. The CDR3 contains 15 residues. CDR1 and CDR2 from the germline V gene are MDHEN and SYDVKM. For the CDR3, the DNA is TGTGCCAGCAATAGCGCCCGCGGGGCCAAAAACATTCAGTACTTC. This codes for CASNSARGAKNIQYF.

The chain carries TRBV7-3 and TRBJ2-3; tentatively, D is TRBD1 (5 bases). The CDR3 consists of 14 residues. CDR1 is SGHTA, CDR2 FQGTGA, per germline. The V end lost 5 bases, the J end lost 13 bases, and 22 bases lay between the germline ends. The CDR3 DNA is TGTGCCAGCAGCCTAAGTCCCGCCGACAGTAGCAAGTATTTT. Its protein product is CASSLSPADSSKYF.

This clone turned up a few times. Distinct nucleotide sequences in the sample also encode this CDR3. The chain joins TRBV2 to TRBJ1-4; 10 positions agree with TRBD1. The germline V gene encodes CDR1 SNHLY and CDR2 FYNNEI. The J segment lost 6 bases and the V segment lost 6 bases, leaving 4 bases of the junction unmatched. The CDR3 runs 14 residues. The CDR3 coding sequence is TGTGCCAGCAGCACCGGGACAGGGGATGAAAAACTGTTTTTT. It specifies CASSTGTGDEKLFF. The variable domain in full, completed from reference TRBV2 and TRBJ1-4, reads EPEVTQTPSHQVTQMGQEVILRCVPISNHLYFYWYRQILGQKVEFLVSFYNNEISEKSEIFDDQFSVERPDGSNFTLKIRSTKLEDSAMYFCASSTGTGDEKLFFGSGTQLSVL.

This chain joins TRBV6-6 and TRBJ2-2, with 8 bases aligning to TRBD1. CDR1 is MNHNY and CDR2 is SVGAGI in the germline V gene (reference sequence). The J segment lost 1 base and the V segment lost 2 bases, leaving 3 bases of the junction unmatched. The CDR3 covers 16 residues. DNA for the CDR3: TGTGCCAGCAGTTACCCCGGGACAGGGAACACCGGGGAGCTGTTTTTT. It codes for CASSYPGTGNTGELFF.

The J gene is TRBJ2-7, the V gene TRBV6-5, with D tentatively TRBD2 (6 bases). Per germline, CDR1 MNHEY and CDR2 SVGAGI. The length of the CDR3 is 14 residues. V was pared by 7 bases and J by 7 bases, with 20 bases between. The CDR3 nucleotides are TGTGCCAGCACCCGAAGGCGGGGCCGCGGGGAGCAGTACTTC. It specifies CASTRRRGRGEQYF.

This chain uses TRBV7-2 with TRBJ2-7; the match to TRBD2 covers 12 bases. Germline lookup yields CDR1 SGHTA and CDR2 FQGNSA. The CDR3 spans 14 residues. The V segment lost 5 bases and the J segment 5 bases; nucleotides outside the gene matches: 4. In DNA form, the CDR3 reads TGTGCCAGCAGCCTCACTAGCGGGGGGAACGAGCAGTACTTC. Its protein is CASSLTSGGNEQYF.

The chain couples TRBV7-3 to TRBJ2-2; the D gene is possibly TRBD2 (6 bases). Trimming removed 0 bases at V and 3 bases at J, with 14 bases between. Germline assignment: CDR1 SGHTA and CDR2 FQGTGA. There are 17 residues in the CDR3. The CDR3: CASSLTPSDTHTGELFF. The CDR3 bases are TGTGCCAGCAGCTTAACGCCTAGCGATACCCACACCGGGGAGCTGTTTTTT.